This TCR beta chain was found in a study of T-cell reconstitution after alpha-beta-depleted transplantation in children. Germline V gene sequence: CDR1 DFQATT, CDR2 SNEGSKA (reference sequence). V lost 3 bases and J 1 base, leaving 19 bases between the germline ends. The CDR3 is 17 amino acids. The TCRbeta library incorporated unique molecular identifiers. TCRdb reprocessed the PCR reads with MiXCR, giving one entry per CDR3 protein. Seen here are roughly 500,000 distinct CDR3 sequences, 32% observed once, and the top ten hold 2% to 3%. The sequencing here drew on PBMCs from the stem cell graft donor, taken from the stem cell graft. The sequence was collected from a human donor who donated a stem cell graft to a child with aplastic anemia. This chain links TRBV20-1 with TRBJ2-1; D call uncertain. CDR3 in amino acids: CSARGWTEHSSYNEQFF. DNA of the CDR3: TGCAGTGCTAGGGGATGGACGGAGCACAGTTCCTACAATGAGCAGTTCTTC.